This entry lists 14 T cell receptor beta chains sequenced from one sample in a study of tumour-infiltrating T cells in Burkitt lymphoma. Assay used: immunoSEQ multiplex PCR; TCRdb lists only in-frame clones, some missing. The repertoire has about 15,000 clones, approximately 82% of them found once; the top ten carry approximately 7%. The specimen was tumor tissue. The source is a human donor with diffuse large B-cell lymphoma.

The rearrangement links TRBV5-4 to TRBJ1-1; D is undetermined. The V gene's germline CDR1 is SGHNT and CDR2 YYREEE (reference sequence). This CDR3 has 15 amino acids. V was pared by 2 bases and J by 0 bases, with 11 bases between. CDR3 residues: CASSFDRDMNTEAFF. CDR3 nucleotide sequence: TGTGCCAGCAGCTTCGACCGGGATATGAACACTGAAGCTTTCTTT.

This clone was counted once. The chain is built from TRBV6-6 and TRBJ2-3; D gene uncertain. V gave up 2 bases and J gave up 0 bases, with 3 bases separating them. The CDR3 sequence is 13 residues long. Germline V gene data show CDR1 as MNHNY and CDR2 as SVGAGI (reference sequence). The CDR3 here is CASSYLSTDTQYF. The CDR3 DNA follows: TGTGCCAGCAGTTACCTTAGCACAGATACGCAGTATTTT.

V gene TRBV4-1 combines with J gene TRBJ2-7, with 8 nucleotides matching TRBD1. Germline lookup yields CDR1 MGHRA and CDR2 YSYEKL. With V trimmed by 4 bases and J by 0 bases, 8 bases remained unmatched. The CDR3 sequence is 16 residues long. In DNA, the CDR3 is TGCGCCAGCAGCCCCCAAGGACAGGGTAGCTCCTACGAGCAGTACTTC. Protein sequence: CASSPQGQGSSYEQYF.

In this sample, this clone turned up once. The CDR3 sequence is CAWGRWRGADTQYF. The CDR3 DNA sequence: TGTGCCTGGGGGCGGTGGCGGGGCGCAGATACGCAGTATTTT. V gene TRBV30 combines with J gene TRBJ2-3, with D tentatively TRBD2 (6 bases). Trimming left V 5 bases short and J 4 bases short, with 16 bases between. The germline gives CDR1 GTSNPN, CDR2 SVGIG (reference sequence). The CDR3 loop spans 14 amino acids.

The CDR3 protein is CASTRRSSYNEQFF. The CDR3 bases are TGTGCCAGCACCAGACGGAGCTCCTACAATGAGCAGTTCTTC. This chain connects TRBV7-9 to TRBJ2-1; D not resolved. Trimming took 7 bases from V and 0 from J, leaving 10 bases between them. CDR3 length equals 14 residues. CDR1 is SEHNR, CDR2 FQNEAQ, per germline (reference sequence). The variable domain in full, completed from reference TRBV7-9 and TRBJ2-1, reads DTGVSQNPRHKITKRGQNVTFRCDPISEHNRLYWYRQTLGQGPEFLTYFQNEAQLEKSRLLSDRFSAERPKGSFSTLEIQRTEQGDSAMYLCASTRRSSYNEQFFGPGTRLTVL.

The CDR3 DNA follows: TGTGCCAGCACCGCGCGACAGGGTGCCTACAATGAGCAGTTCTTC. Its protein product is CASTARQGAYNEQFF. The chain couples TRBV7-4 to TRBJ2-1, with 7 nucleotides matching TRBD1. Unmatched junction bases numbered 8, after V lost 7 bases and J lost 2 bases. The CDR3 covers 15 residues. From germline, CDR1 is SGHVT and CDR2 SQSDAQ. Full variable domain (outside the CDR3, taken from reference TRBV7-4 and TRBJ2-1): GAGVSQSPRYKVAKRGRDVALRCDSISGHVTLYWYRQTLGQGSEVLTYSQSDAQRDKSGRPSGRFSAERPERSVSTLKIQRTEQGDSAVYLCASTARQGAYNEQFFGPGTRLTVL.

This clone is large (0.1 to 1%) by share. The chain recombines TRBV27 with TRBJ2-3, with D possibly TRBD2 on 5 matching bases. With 4 bases removed from V and 5 bases from J, the gap between germline ends came to 10 bases. The CDR3 has 13 amino acids. Germline V lookup: CDR1 MNHEY, CDR2 SMNVEV (reference sequence). The CDR3 sequence: CASSWLAEDTQYF. The CDR3 nucleotides read TGTGCCAGCAGTTGGCTAGCTGAAGATACGCAGTATTTT.

The gene calls are TRBV30 and TRBJ2-7, with D possibly TRBD2 on 6 matching bases. Trimming took off 0 bases at V and 1 base at J, with 22 bases between the two ends. Germline values: CDR1 GTSNPN, CDR2 SVGIG (reference sequence). This CDR3 region has 18 residues. CDR3 sequence reads: CAWSVPGGRRLRSYEQYF. The CDR3 nucleotides read TGTGCCTGGAGTGTACCCGGAGGGAGGCGGTTAAGGTCCTACGAGCAGTACTTC.

The chain links TRBV19 to TRBJ2-1; tentative D call: TRBD2 (6 bases). The CDR3 loop spans 16 amino acids. Germline-derived CDR1 and CDR2 are LNHDA and SQIVND (reference sequence). V lost 7 bases, J lost 0 bases, and 16 bases lay in between. The CDR3 loop reads CASIADGGSSYNEQFF. DNA of the CDR3: TGTGCCAGTATAGCGGATGGGGGGAGCTCCTACAATGAGCAGTTCTTC.

This chain links TRBV6-5 with TRBJ1-2; D gene unclear. Trimming took off 8 bases at V and 3 bases at J, with 16 bases between the two ends. The germline CDR1 and CDR2 sequences are MNHEY and SVGAGI. This CDR3 has 14 amino acids. The CDR3 reads CASQNVPGDYGYTF. CDR3 in DNA: TGTGCCAGCCAAAACGTACCCGGGGACTATGGCTACACCTTC.

V gene TRBV5-6 combines with J gene TRBJ2-1; no reliable D call. Germline assignment: CDR1 SGHDT and CDR2 YYEEEE. Trimming removed 4 bases from V and 12 bases from J, with 11 bases in between. CDR3 length: 11 residues. As DNA, the CDR3 is TGTGCCAGCAGCCATGGAAAGGTGCAGTTCTTC. It yields the protein CASSHGKVQFF.

This chain connects TRBV7-2 to TRBJ2-4; D not resolved. The germline V gene has CDR1 SGHTA and CDR2 FQGNSA. The CDR3 spans 18 residues. Trimming stripped 5 bases from V and 1 base from J, with 21 bases between. CDR3 bases: TGTGCCAGCAGCCCGAGGAGAGGACGGCAGCTGGCCAAAAACATTCAGTACTTC. It specifies CASSPRRGRQLAKNIQYF.

The CDR3 DNA reads TGTGCCAGCAGCTACCAAGGAGAGCAGTACTTC. Its protein product is CASSYQGEQYF. The chain uses TRBV6-5 and TRBJ2-7; D is undetermined. Looked up from germline, CDR1 is MNHEY and CDR2 is SVGAGI. CDR3 length: 11 residues. The V end lost 6 bases, the J end lost 7 bases, and 10 bases lay between the germline ends.

V usage is TRBV30 and J usage is TRBJ1-1; TRBD1 matches at 8 bases. Trimming removed 8 bases from V and 8 bases from J; junction bases left unmatched: 7. CDR3 length equals 11 residues. Germline loops: CDR1 GTSNPN, CDR2 SVGIG (reference sequence). The CDR3 DNA sequence: TGTGCCGGAAACCGGGACAGGGAAGCTTTCTTT. This encodes CAGNRDREAFF.